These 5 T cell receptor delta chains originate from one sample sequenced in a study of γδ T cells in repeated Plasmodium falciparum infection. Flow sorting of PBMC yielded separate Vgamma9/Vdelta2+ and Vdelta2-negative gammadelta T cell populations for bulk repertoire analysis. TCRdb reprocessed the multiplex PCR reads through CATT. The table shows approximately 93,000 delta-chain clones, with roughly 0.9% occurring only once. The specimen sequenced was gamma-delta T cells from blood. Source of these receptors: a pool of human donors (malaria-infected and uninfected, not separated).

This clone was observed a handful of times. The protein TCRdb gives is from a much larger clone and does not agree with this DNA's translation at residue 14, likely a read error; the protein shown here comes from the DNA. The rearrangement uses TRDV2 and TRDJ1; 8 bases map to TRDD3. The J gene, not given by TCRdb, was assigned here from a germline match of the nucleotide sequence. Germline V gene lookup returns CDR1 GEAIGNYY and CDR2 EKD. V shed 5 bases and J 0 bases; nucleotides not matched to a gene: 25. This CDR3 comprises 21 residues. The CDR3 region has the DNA TGTGCCTGTGTACTTCCTTTCCCTCGCCTACTGGGGGGTAGGTACACCGATAAACTCATCTTT. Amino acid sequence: CACVLPFPRLLGGRYTDKLIF.

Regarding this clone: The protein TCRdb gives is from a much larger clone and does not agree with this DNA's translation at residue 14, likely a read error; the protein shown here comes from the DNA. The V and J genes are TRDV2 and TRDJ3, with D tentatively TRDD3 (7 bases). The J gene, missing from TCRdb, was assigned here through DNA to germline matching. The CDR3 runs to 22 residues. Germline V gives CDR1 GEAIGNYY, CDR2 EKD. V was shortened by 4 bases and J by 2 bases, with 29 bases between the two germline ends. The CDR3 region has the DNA TGTGCCTGTGATCGGATTCCTAAACTGGGGATAGACGGGCCCTGGGACACCCGACAGATGTTTTTC. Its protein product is CACDRIPKLGIDGPWDTRQMFF.

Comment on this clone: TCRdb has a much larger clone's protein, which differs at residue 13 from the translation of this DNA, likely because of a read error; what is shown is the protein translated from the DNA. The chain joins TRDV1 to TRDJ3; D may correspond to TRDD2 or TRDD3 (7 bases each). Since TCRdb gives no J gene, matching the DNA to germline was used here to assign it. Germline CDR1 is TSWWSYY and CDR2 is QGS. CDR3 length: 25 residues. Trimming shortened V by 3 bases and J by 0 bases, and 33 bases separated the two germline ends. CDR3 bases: TGTGCTCTTGGGGATCCAATTTTCCTACAGGGGGATGACCGTGCGGACTCCTGGGACACCCGACAGATGTTTTTC. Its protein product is CALGDPIFLQGDDRADSWDTRQMFF.

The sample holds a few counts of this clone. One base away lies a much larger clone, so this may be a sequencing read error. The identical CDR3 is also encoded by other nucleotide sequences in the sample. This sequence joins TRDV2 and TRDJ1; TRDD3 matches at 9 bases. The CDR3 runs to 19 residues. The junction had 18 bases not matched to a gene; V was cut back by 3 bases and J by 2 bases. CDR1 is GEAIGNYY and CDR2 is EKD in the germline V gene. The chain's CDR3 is CACDSLGGDTPIGTDKLIF. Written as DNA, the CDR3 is TGTGCCTGTGACTCTCTGGGAGGGGATACGCCCATTGGGACCGATAAACTCATCTTT.

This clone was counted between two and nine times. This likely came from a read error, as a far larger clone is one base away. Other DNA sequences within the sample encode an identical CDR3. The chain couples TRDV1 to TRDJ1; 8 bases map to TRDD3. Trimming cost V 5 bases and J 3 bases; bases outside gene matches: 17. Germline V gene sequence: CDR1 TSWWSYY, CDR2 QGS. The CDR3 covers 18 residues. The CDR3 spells CALGKPSYVGIRPDKLIF. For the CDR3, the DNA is TGTGCTCTTGGGAAGCCATCCTACGTAGGGATACGTCCCGATAAACTCATCTTT.